Here is one T cell receptor (beta chain) with its context. Its antigen is undetermined. The authors reverse transcribed roughly 0.5 to 1 ug RNA with random hexamers. Amplification of TCR beta CDR3 was carried out by immunoSEQ multiplex PCR, which covered 54 Vbeta and 13 Jbeta segments. TCRdb reprocessed the immunoSEQ multiplex PCR reads via MiXCR and lists one record per CDR3 protein. The table includes about 140,000 distinct CDR3 sequences, 95% detected once. Peripheral blood CD8+ and CD4+ T cells were profiled by TCR beta sequencing. While CD8+ and CD4+ T cells were isolated negatively, TEMRA cells were enriched by FACS. The sample is drawn from a study of CD8 T cells in Susac syndrome. Study conclusions and caveats: In Susac syndrome, CD4+ T cell repertoires lacked any clonal expansion.

This TCR derives from a human donor with Susac syndrome. The sequenced material came from CD4+ T cells from PBMCs.

CDR3 loop: CASSDQGEDTQYF. Written as DNA, the CDR3 is TGCGCCAGCAGTGATCAGGGAGAAGATACGCAGTATTTT. The chain employs TRBV23-1 and TRBJ2-3; D might be TRBD1 or TRBD2, each matching 5 bases. TRBV23-1 is an ORF, with its function uncertain. Trimming removed 5 bases from V and 5 bases from J, with 11 bases in between. The CDR3 consists of 13 residues.